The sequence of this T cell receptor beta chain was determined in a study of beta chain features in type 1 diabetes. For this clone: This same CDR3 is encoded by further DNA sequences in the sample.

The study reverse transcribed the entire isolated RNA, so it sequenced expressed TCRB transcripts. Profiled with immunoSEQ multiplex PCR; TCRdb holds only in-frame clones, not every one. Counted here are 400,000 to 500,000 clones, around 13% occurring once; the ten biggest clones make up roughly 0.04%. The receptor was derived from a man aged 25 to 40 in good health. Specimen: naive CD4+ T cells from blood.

CDR3 DNA: TGTGCCAGCAGCTTAGCTGCTAGCACAGATACGCAGTATTTT. Its protein is CASSLAASTDTQYF. The chain is built from TRBV7-2 and TRBJ2-3; D not certain. Germline V gene sequence: CDR1 SGHTA, CDR2 FQGNSA. This CDR3 contains 14 residues. V lost 0 bases and J lost 0, with 4 bases in between.